The 10 T cell receptor beta chains presented below share a single source sample, sequenced in a study of T cells in Graves' hyperthyroidism and ophthalmopathy. RNA transcripts served as the template for amplifying TCR beta CDR3 regions. Initially, a first-round RT-PCR of the TCR CDR3 employed the HTBI primer set. TCRdb re-analysed the multiplex PCR reads in MiXCR, keeping a single row per CDR3 protein. Counted here are 460,000 or so distinct CDR3 sequences, roughly an eighth occurring once; the ten biggest clones make up around 17%. The sequencing sample was made of blood. These receptors were obtained from a woman between 18 and 29 years old with Graves' hyperthyroidism.

The chain employs TRBV6-1 and TRBJ2-7; 10 bases line up with TRBD1. The CDR3 sequence is 15 residues long. The germline V gene encodes CDR1 MNHNS and CDR2 SASEGT. J lost 0 bases, V lost 10 bases, and 9 bases had no gene match. The CDR3 nucleotides are TGTGCCACTCCCGCGAGGACAGGGGGCTCCTACGAGCAGTACGTC. The encoded protein is CATPARTGGSYEQYV.

Turning to this clonotype: A much larger clone lies one base from this, so it may be a read error. This rearrangement joins TRBV20-1 to TRBJ1-1; D unresolved. Germline V lookup: CDR1 DFQATT, CDR2 SNEGSKA (reference sequence). This CDR3 has 16 amino acids. The CDR3 here is CNMRGPNNLKNTEAFF. DNA for the CDR3: TGCAACATGCGAGGGCCTAACAACCTCAAGAACACTGAAGCTTTCTTT.

This clonotype was seen ten or more times. V is TRBV19 and J is TRBJ1-1; no definite D call. Trimming took off 8 bases at V and 5 bases at J, with 18 bases between the two ends. This CDR3 spans 14 amino acids. Germline assignment: CDR1 LNHDA and CDR2 SQIVND (reference sequence). The CDR3 sequence: CASLHTGTPTEAFF. The DNA of the CDR3 is TGTGCCAGTCTACACACTGGTACTCCGACTGAAGCTTTCTTT.

The table lists this clonotype with a few counts. This chain connects TRBV4-1 to TRBJ2-7; 9 nucleotides line up with TRBD1. Per germline, CDR1 MGHRA and CDR2 YSYEKL. The CDR3 sequence is 15 residues long. Trimming cost V 4 bases and J 0 bases; bases outside gene matches: 4. The CDR3 protein is CASSPGQGPSYEQYF. The CDR3 coding sequence is TGCGCCAGCAGCCCCGGACAGGGGCCCTCCTACGAGCAGTACTTC.

J is TRBJ2-3 and V is TRBV7-9; D unclear. CDR1 and CDR2 (germline): SEHNR, FQNEAQ (reference sequence). V lost 8 bases and J lost 13, with 16 bases in between. The CDR3 covers 11 residues. The CDR3 nucleotides read TGTGCCAGCGACGAAAGCAGCTTGGAGTATTTT. It yields the protein CASDESSLEYF.

This clonotype was seen many times. This chain connects TRBV6-1 to TRBJ1-4, with TRBD1 matching 8 bases. Germline-derived CDR1 and CDR2 are MNHNS and SASEGT. V gave up 6 bases and J gave up 3 bases; unmatched junction bases: 9. This CDR3 has 16 residues. CDR3 protein: CASRTQGAPANEKLFF. CDR3 coding DNA: TGTGCCAGCAGGACGCAGGGGGCGCCGGCTAATGAAAAACTGTTTTTT.

A word on this clonotype: A much more abundant neighbour one base away suggests this may be a read error. The chain joins TRBV12-5 to TRBJ1-4; D might be TRBD1 (5 bases). V lost 11 bases, J lost 4 bases, and 14 bases lay in between. In germline, CDR1 is LGHNT, CDR2 FRNRAP. This CDR3 is 13 amino acids long. Here the CDR3 reads CAGRGRNNEKLFF. CDR3 bases: TGTGCTGGGCGGGGCAGGAATAATGAAAAACTGTTTTTT.

This clonotype was seen at least ten times. This rearrangement joins TRBV12-3 or TRBV12-4 to TRBJ1-2, with no clear D. This CDR3 region has 13 residues. V lost 3 bases, J lost 2 bases, and 7 bases lay in between. The CDR3 protein is CASSLAKNYGYTF. The CDR3 nucleotides are TGTGCCAGCAGTTTGGCAAAGAACTATGGCTACACCTTC.

This clonotype was recorded at least ten times. The chain carries TRBV7-2 and TRBJ2-5; 11 nucleotides line up with TRBD2. Germline V gene data show CDR1 as SGHTA and CDR2 as FQGNSA. V was pared by 5 bases and J by 5 bases, with 10 bases of the junction left unmatched. This CDR3 has 16 amino acids. Written as DNA, the CDR3 is TGTGCCAGCAGCCCAGGGACTAGCGGCCCTGGGGAGACCCAGTACTTC. Encoded protein: CASSPGTSGPGETQYF.

This clonotype has a count of ten or more. V and J are TRBV14 and TRBJ2-7; D remains unclear. With 0 bases removed from V and 4 bases from J, the gap between germline ends came to 7 bases. This CDR3 spans 13 amino acids. The germline CDR1 and CDR2 sequences are SGHDN and FVKESK. CDR3 sequence: CASSQDAFYEQYV. For the CDR3, the DNA is TGTGCCAGCAGCCAAGATGCGTTTTACGAGCAGTACGTC.